A single sample is the source of the 14 T cell receptor beta chains below, sequenced in a study of metastatic and nonmetastatic thyroid tumors. No treatment of any kind had been given to any patient before thyroid surgery. MiXCR reprocessed the PCR reads for TCRdb. The sample has 35,000 to 45,000 clones; roughly 12% are singletons. Input material: blood. The source of these receptors is a male donor with papillary thyroid cancer or a benign thyroid nodule (not recorded which). Some clones in this sample may be carry-over from other donors' samples.

This clone was picked up a small number of times. This may arise from a read error, as a much more abundant clone is one base away. This specimen includes other DNA sequences encoding the same CDR3. This chain joins TRBV15 and TRBJ2-3; D not resolved. This CDR3 region has 14 residues. CDR1 and CDR2 from the germline V gene are LNHNV and YYDKDF (reference sequence). Trimming took 0 bases from V and 4 from J, leaving 8 bases between them. The CDR3 coding sequence is TGTGCCACCAGCAGAGACATAGGGCCAGATACGCAGTATTTT. Its translation: CATSRDIGPDTQYF.

With regard to this clone: One base away lies a much larger clone, so this may be a sequencing read error. The rearrangement joins TRBV20-1 to TRBJ2-4; the match to TRBD1 covers 8 bases. J lost 8 bases, V lost 3 bases, and 9 bases had no gene match. The CDR3 runs to 14 residues. Germline CDR1 DFQATT, CDR2 SNEGSKA (reference sequence). CDR3 sequence reads: CSARVGQGKYIQYF. CDR3 in DNA: TGCAGTGCTAGGGTAGGACAGGGTAAATACATTCAGTACTTC.

The table lists this clone with many counts. The genes are TRBV9 and TRBJ2-3; D is perhaps TRBD1 or TRBD2 (5 bases each). This CDR3 has 17 residues. Trimming pared 0 bases from V and 4 bases from J, leaving 18 bases between. Germline CDR1 reads SGDLS; CDR2 reads YYNGEE. CDR3 loop: CASSVAEGWREADTQYF. CDR3 bases: TGTGCCAGCAGCGTAGCAGAGGGGTGGAGAGAGGCAGATACGCAGTATTTT.

The J gene is TRBJ2-3, the V gene TRBV4-3, with D perhaps matching TRBD1 or TRBD2 (5 bases each). V was cut by 4 bases and J by 4 bases, with 18 bases left in between. The CDR3 loop spans 16 amino acids. Germline values: CDR1 LGHNA, CDR2 YSLEER. CDR3 sequence (DNA): TGCGCCAGCAGCCCGTTATGGGAGTCGGGACCAGATACGCAGTATTTT. Protein: CASSPLWESGPDTQYF.

This clone occurred many times. V and J are TRBV27 and TRBJ1-4; TRBD1 might be the D (6 bases). Trimming took 8 bases from V and 7 from J, leaving 20 bases between them. The CDR3 is 15 residues long. Germline-derived CDR1 and CDR2 are MNHEY and SMNVEV (reference sequence). The CDR3 DNA sequence: TGTGCCAGCGGCGGGACATTTGAGCCCGGTGAAAAACTGTTTTTT. Amino acids: CASGGTFEPGEKLFF.

This clone was counted at least ten times. The chain links TRBV2 to TRBJ2-6; D is undetermined. V was clipped by 1 base and J by 0 bases, with 16 bases between them. In germline, CDR1 is SNHLY, CDR2 FYNNEI. This CDR3 has 19 amino acids. The CDR3 here is CASSEERWPTSSGANVLTF. The CDR3 nucleotides read TGTGCCAGCAGTGAAGAAAGGTGGCCTACCAGCTCTGGGGCCAACGTCCTGACTTTC.

The chain uses TRBV7-2 and TRBJ2-7, with 7 bases lining up with TRBD1. This CDR3 has 14 residues. The germline V gene has CDR1 SGHTA and CDR2 FQGNSA. This CDR3 is CESSFTGQAYEQYF. CDR3 bases: TGTGAAAGCAGCTTCACTGGACAGGCCTACGAGCAGTACTTC.

This clone was detected ten times or more. Distinct nucleotide sequences in the sample also encode this CDR3. This chain connects TRBV6-1 to TRBJ2-6; D uncertain. CDR1 and CDR2 (germline): MNHNS, SASEGT. Trimming stripped 5 bases from V and 0 bases from J, with 14 bases between. The CDR3 is 17 residues long. The CDR3 is CASSPRPHSSGANVLTF. The CDR3 DNA reads TGTGCCAGCAGTCCTCGTCCACACTCCTCTGGGGCCAACGTCCTGACTTTC.

This clone occurred many times. The CDR3 nucleotides are TGTGCCAGCAGCGTAGGGACAGGGTGGGAAAAACTGTTTTTT. It codes for CASSVGTGWEKLFF. The chain carries TRBV9 and TRBJ1-4; 8 bases are a match to TRBD1. Germline CDR1 and CDR2: SGDLS and YYNGEE. The J segment lost 8 bases and the V segment lost 0 bases, leaving 3 bases of the junction unmatched. This CDR3 is 14 amino acids long.

The chain combines TRBV29-1 with TRBJ2-1; 10 positions agree with TRBD2. The CDR3 totals 13 residues. J gave up 9 bases and V 7 bases, and 9 bases lay outside the gene matches. The germline V gene encodes CDR1 SQVTM and CDR2 ANQGSEA. The CDR3 here is CSGAGLAVVEQFF. The CDR3 nucleotides read TGCAGCGGTGCTGGACTAGCGGTAGTTGAGCAGTTCTTC.

At least ten counts were recorded for this clone. This chain joins TRBV10-1 and TRBJ2-1; 7 bases line up with TRBD1. This CDR3 has 17 residues. V lost 0 bases, J lost 5 bases, and 10 bases stayed unmatched. Per the germline V gene, CDR1 is WNHNN and CDR2 is SYGVQD (reference sequence). CDR3 residues: CASSESGSGQAHNEQFF. CDR3 DNA sequence: TGCGCCAGCAGTGAGTCGGGGAGTGGACAGGCCCACAATGAGCAGTTCTTC.

This clone has a count of ten or more. The chain carries TRBV10-3 and TRBJ2-2, with 7 positions matching TRBD1. Per germline, CDR1 ENHRY and CDR2 SYGVKD. The CDR3 length is 13 residues. J lost 1 base, V lost 10 bases, and 3 bases had no gene match. The CDR3 DNA reads as TGTGCCAGCGACAGGGAGAACACCGGGGAGCTGTTTTTT. Translation: CASDRENTGELFF.

This clone showed up many times. The chain recombines TRBV25-1 with TRBJ1-5, with TRBD1 matching 7 bases. In germline, CDR1 is MGHDK, CDR2 SYGVNS. This CDR3 is built from 14 residues. With V trimmed by 2 bases and J by 3 bases, 1 base remained unmatched. CDR3 in DNA: TGTGCCAGCAGTGAACAGGGGGTCAATCAGCCCCAGCATTTT. It specifies CASSEQGVNQPQHF.

This clone has ten or more counts. J is TRBJ2-7 and V is TRBV25-1; 9 bases align to TRBD1. The V segment lost 3 bases and the J segment 3 bases; nucleotides outside the gene matches: 6. The length of the CDR3 is 15 residues. CDR1 MGHDK and CDR2 SYGVNS come from the germline V gene. CDR3: CASSDWRTGVYEQYF. The CDR3 coding sequence is TGTGCCAGCAGTGACTGGCGGACAGGGGTCTACGAGCAGTACTTC.